Listed here is a single T cell receptor beta chain. The antigen remains undetermined. Produced via immunoSEQ multiplex PCR; TCRdb's table is partial and in-frame only. Counted here are fewer than 35,000 clones, approximately 76% occurring once; the ten biggest clones make up approximately 35%. Unmatched junction bases numbered 4, after V lost 1 base and J lost 7 bases. This CDR3 is 16 amino acids long. Germline V gene sequence: CDR1 SGHTA, CDR2 FQGNSA. This specimen comes from a study of early stage breast cancer tumors. The overall study: Of around 15 invasive breast tumors, about twelve were hormone receptor-positive, HER2-negative. Average read coverage per sample was 7.5 to 10-fold.

Regarding the study as a whole: In 14 of 16 patients, blood comparison separated tumor from normal breast. Most shared enriched TCRB sequences were commonly generated ones.

V usage is TRBV7-2 and J usage is TRBJ2-1; 13 nucleotides match TRBD2. This clonotype was sampled from a person aged 45-65 years with breast cancer. Sample: blood. CDR3 sequence reads: CASSLGGLAGRNEQFF. The DNA for the CDR3 is TGTGCCAGCAGCTTAGGGGGACTAGCGGGAAGAAATGAGCAGTTCTTC.